This TCR beta chain emerged from a study of cytomegalovirus exposure and HLA in healthy donors. The V gene lost 0 bases and the J gene lost 1 base, with 17 bases spanning the gap. In germline, CDR1 is SGDLS, CDR2 YYNGEE. There are 18 residues in the CDR3. Primers included in the PCR were 60 Vbeta and 13 Jbeta primers. The method was immunoSEQ multiplex PCR; TCRdb's version includes in-frame clones alone and lacks a portion of them. The sample comprises about 210,000 clones, about four fifths of which are singletons, and roughly 10% rests with the top ten. This sequence was found in a woman aged 45-59 years in good health and CMV-seropositive. Sequencing was done on a sample of PBMCs. The chain uses TRBV9 and TRBJ2-1; perhaps TRBD2 as D (7 bases). CDR3 sequence: CASSVGGRGGLSYNEQFF. The CDR3 nucleotides read TGTGCCAGCAGCGTAGGAGGAAGGGGGGGCCTGTCCTACAATGAGCAGTTCTTC.